This T cell receptor beta chain was identified during a study of cytomegalovirus exposure and HLA in healthy donors. The V gene end was trimmed by 6 bases and the J gene end by 2 bases; junction bases not matched to a gene: 6. This CDR3 comprises 15 residues. Per the germline V gene, CDR1 is SEHNR and CDR2 is FQNEAQ (reference sequence). PCR primers comprised 60 Vbeta and 13 Jbeta primers. Method: immunoSEQ multiplex PCR; TCRdb's copy keeps in-frame clones and lacks some. The table lists about 130,000 clones, approximately 80% of them singletons. Material for sequencing was PBMCs. The chain has TRBV7-9 and TRBJ2-7, with 11 positions matching TRBD2. This receptor was obtained from a man in his fifties or sixties in good health and CMV-seronegative. CDR3 in amino acids: CASRGLAGGAYEQYF. The CDR3 nucleotides are TGTGCCAGCAGAGGTCTAGCGGGGGGAGCCTACGAGCAGTACTTC.